This T cell receptor (beta chain) was documented in a study of CD8 T cells in Susac syndrome. The CDR3 spans 13 residues. Germline values: CDR1 SGDLS, CDR2 YYNGEE. V dropped 0 bases and J dropped 5 bases, with 7 bases sitting between them. Reverse transcription of 0.5 to 1 ug RNA was performed with random hexamers. Amplification of TCR beta CDR3 was carried out by immunoSEQ multiplex PCR, which covered 54 Vbeta and 13 Jbeta segments. One entry per CDR3 protein results from TCRdb running MiXCR on the immunoSEQ multiplex PCR reads. The data contain about 300,000 distinct CDR3 sequences, over 75% of them singletons.

The sequenced sample consisted of CD8+ T cells from PBMCs. The J gene is TRBJ2-3, the V gene TRBV9; D gene unclear. The sequence was collected from a human donor with multiple sclerosis. The CDR3: CASSVVTRDTQYF. CDR3 nucleotides: TGTGCCAGCAGCGTAGTGACAAGAGATACGCAGTATTTT.